The present TCR beta chain was sequenced within a study of T-cell memory formation after mild COVID-19. Germline CDR1 is SGHNT and CDR2 is YYREEE (reference sequence). Trimming removed 1 base from V and 6 bases from J, with 13 bases in between. This CDR3 contains 15 residues. TCRdb fed the 5' RACE reads into MiXCR, producing one record per CDR3 protein. The sample yields about 540,000 distinct CDR3 sequences, roughly 20% seen once. This clonotype was observed a handful of times. This rearrangement joins TRBV5-4 to TRBJ2-2, with D tentatively TRBD1 or TRBD2 (5 bases each). The TCR was taken from an adult woman who had mild COVID-19 (a few samples of this study predate the infection). Cell type and time point are not known. The source material was PBMCs or a T cell subset sorted from them (not recorded which). As DNA, the CDR3 is TGTGCCAGCAGCTTGTCGGGATTAGGGGCCGGGGAGCTGTTTTTT. Translation: CASSLSGLGAGELFF. Filled out from reference TRBV5-4 and TRBJ2-2, the complete variable domain reads ETGVTQSPTHLIKTRGQQVTLRCSSQSGHNTVSWYQQALGQGPQFIFQYYREEENGRGNFPPRFSGLQFPNYSSELNVNALELDDSALYLCASSLSGLGAGELFFGEGSRLTVL.